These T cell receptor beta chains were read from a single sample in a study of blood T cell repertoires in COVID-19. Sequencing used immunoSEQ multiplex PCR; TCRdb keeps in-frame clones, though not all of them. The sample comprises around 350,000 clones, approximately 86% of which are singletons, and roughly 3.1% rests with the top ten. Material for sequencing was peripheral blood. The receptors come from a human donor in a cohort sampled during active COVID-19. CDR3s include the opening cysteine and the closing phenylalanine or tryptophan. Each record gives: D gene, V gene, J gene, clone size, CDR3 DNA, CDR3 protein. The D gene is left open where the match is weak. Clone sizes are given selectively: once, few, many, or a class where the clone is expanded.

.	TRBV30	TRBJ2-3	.	TGTGCCTGGGGTCGGACAGCCAGGGGCCAGTATTTT	CAWGRTARGQYF
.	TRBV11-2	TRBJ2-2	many	TGTGCCAGCAGCGTAGCCGGGAGCACCGGGGAGCTGTTTTTT	CASSVAGSTGELFF
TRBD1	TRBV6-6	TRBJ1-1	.	TGTGCCAGCAGATCACAGGGGTGGAGCACTGAAGCTTTCTTT	CASRSQGWSTEAFF
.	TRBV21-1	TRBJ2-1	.	TGTGCCAGCAGCACAACTAGCGACCCATACAATGAGCAGTTCTTC	CASSTTSDPYNEQFF
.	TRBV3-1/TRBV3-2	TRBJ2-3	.	TGTGCCAGCAGCCAAGACCACAGGGTTGAAGATACGCAGTATTTT	CASSQDHRVEDTQYF
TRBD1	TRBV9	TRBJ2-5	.	TGTGCCAGCAGCTCGGACAGGAGTCAAGAGACCCAGTACTTC	CASSSDRSQETQYF
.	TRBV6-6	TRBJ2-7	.	TGTGCCAGCAGTTACGGAAGACAGCACTCCTACGAGCAGTACTTC	CASSYGRQHSYEQYF
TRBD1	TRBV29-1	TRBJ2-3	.	TGCAGCGTTGATGGACAGGGGACAGATACGCAGTATTTT	CSVDGQGTDTQYF
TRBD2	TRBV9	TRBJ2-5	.	TGTGCCAGCAGCGTAGTGGGAGGGCAAGAGACCCAGTACTTC	CASSVVGGQETQYF
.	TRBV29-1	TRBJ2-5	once	TGCAGCGTTTTTGATGTTCTGACAGGAGAGACCCAGTACTTC	CSVFDVLTGETQYF
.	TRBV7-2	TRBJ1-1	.	TGTGCCAGCAGCTGGCAGGGGCAATCTGAAGCTTTCTTT	CASSWQGQSEAFF
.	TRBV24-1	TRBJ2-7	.	TGTGCCACCACCAGGGGACATCTAACCTACGAGCAGTACTTC	CATTRGHLTYEQYF
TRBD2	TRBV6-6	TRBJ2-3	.	TGTGCCAGCAGTCACCTAGCGGGAGGAGGTAGGGAGACAGATACGCAGTATTTT	CASSHLAGGGRETDTQYF
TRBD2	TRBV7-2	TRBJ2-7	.	TGTGCCAGCAGCTTAGGGTGGGCGGGGGGCCAGGTCAGCGAGCAGTACTTC	CASSLGWAGGQVSEQYF
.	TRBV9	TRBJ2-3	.	TGTGCCAGCAGCTCCGACAGCCCCACAGATACGCAGTATTTT	CASSSDSPTDTQYF
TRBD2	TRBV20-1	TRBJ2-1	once	TGCAGTGCTCACGGACTAGCGGGATGGTTCTTC	CSAHGLAGWFF
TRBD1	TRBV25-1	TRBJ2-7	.	TGTGCCAGCAGTGGAAACCGGGACAGCCTCTACGAGCAGTACTTC	CASSGNRDSLYEQYF
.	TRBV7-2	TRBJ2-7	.	TGTGCCAGCAGCTTAGTTGCGTCTAGCCGGGCCTACGAGCAGTACTTC	CASSLVASSRAYEQYF
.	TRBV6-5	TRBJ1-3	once	TGTGCCAGCAGCATGGCGCCGGAGGGAAACACCATATATTTT	CASSMAPEGNTIYF
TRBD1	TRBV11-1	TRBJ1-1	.	TGTGCCAGCAGCAAACTAGGGACAGCGAACACTGAAGCTTTCTTT	CASSKLGTANTEAFF